Listed here are 21 T cell receptor beta chains from one sample, sequenced in a study of early T cells in non-severe SARS-CoV-2 infection. TCRdb used MiXCR to reprocess the 5' RACE reads, holding one entry per CDR3 protein. The sample holds 63,000 or so distinct CDR3 sequences, over 10% seen once. Sequenced material: whole blood, taken at baseline. These receptor sequences come from an adult who was a healthcare worker with PCR-confirmed SARS-CoV-2 infection or an uninfected control (not recorded which).

This rearrangement joins TRBV7-9 to TRBJ1-4; a possible D gene is TRBD1 (6 bases). Germline assignment: CDR1 SEHNR and CDR2 FQNEAQ (reference sequence). Trimming cost V 6 bases and J 4 bases, with 12 bases left between them. This CDR3 comprises 14 residues. This CDR3 is CASSLTGLNEKLFF. The CDR3 DNA reads as TGTGCCAGCAGTCTGACAGGACTTAATGAAAAACTGTTTTTT.

The chain is built from TRBV10-2 and TRBJ2-3, with D possibly matching TRBD2 (6 bases). The ends were cut back, 3 bases at V and 2 bases at J, with 15 bases in the middle. There are 16 residues in the CDR3. In germline, CDR1 is WSHSY, CDR2 SAAADI. CDR3 amino acids: CASSDPAGPITDTQYF. In nucleotides, the CDR3 is TGCGCCAGCAGTGACCCCGCGGGGCCCATCACAGATACGCAGTATTTT.

Many counts were recorded for this clonotype. This chain connects TRBV10-3 to TRBJ2-7, with D tentatively TRBD1 (6 bases). Germline lookup yields CDR1 ENHRY and CDR2 SYGVKD. This CDR3 spans 13 amino acids. Trimming removed 3 bases at V and 3 bases at J, with 9 bases between. CDR3 loop: CAISEWTDYEQYF. The DNA of the CDR3 is TGTGCCATCAGTGAATGGACAGACTACGAGCAGTACTTC.

This clonotype was seen only a few times. The chain recombines TRBV5-4 with TRBJ2-1; tentatively, D is TRBD1 (6 bases). This CDR3 spans 13 amino acids. V shed 5 bases and J shed 8 bases, with 14 bases lying between them. Germline CDR1 and CDR2: SGHNT and YYREEE (reference sequence). CDR3 residues: CASRQGLGYEQFF. Here the CDR3 DNA reads TGTGCCAGCAGGCAGGGGCTCGGGTATGAGCAGTTCTTC.

This clonotype was counted between two and nine times. The chain carries TRBV27 and TRBJ2-7; 7 bases fit TRBD1. The V segment lost 2 bases and the J segment 0 bases; nucleotides outside the gene matches: 4. Germline CDR1 MNHEY, CDR2 SMNVEV (reference sequence). CDR3 length: 15 amino acids. CDR3 in amino acids: CASSLTGTVSYEQYF. CDR3 nucleotides: TGTGCCAGCAGTTTAACGGGGACAGTCTCCTACGAGCAGTACTTC.

In this sample, this clonotype turned up a few times. The chain combines TRBV14 with TRBJ2-5; D gene ambiguous. The CDR3 sequence is 13 residues long. Germline V gives CDR1 SGHDN, CDR2 FVKESK. V gave up 3 bases and J gave up 2 bases, with 7 bases separating them. The CDR3 bases are TGTGCCAGCAGCCACCGATTACAAGAGACCCAGTACTTC. It yields the protein CASSHRLQETQYF.

This clonotype has at least ten counts. This chain links TRBV7-3 with TRBJ2-2; D not certain. Trimming stripped 5 bases from V and 0 bases from J, with 1 base between. There are 12 residues in the CDR3. CDR1 is SGHTA, CDR2 FQGTGA, per germline. The CDR3 nucleotides are TGTGCCAGCAGCACGAACACCGGGGAGCTGTTTTTT. This translates into CASSTNTGELFF.

The rearrangement uses TRBV5-1 and TRBJ2-3; TRBD1 matches 9 bases. The CDR3 is made up of 14 amino acids. CDR1 and CDR2 (germline): SGHRS, YFSETQ. Trimming cost V 5 bases and J 2 bases; bases outside gene matches: 3. The DNA of the CDR3 is TGCGCCAGCAGACAGGGGGCGAACACAGATACGCAGTATTTT. It specifies CASRQGANTDTQYF.

This clonotype showed up many times. The rearrangement joins TRBV29-1 to TRBJ1-2; no reliable D call. Germline CDR1 is SQVTM and CDR2 is ANQGSEA. This CDR3 contains 13 residues. Trimming took off 8 bases at V and 3 bases at J, with 16 bases between the two ends. CDR3 DNA sequence: TGCAGCACCCAGGCAGACCACGACTATGGCTACACCTTC. As protein: CSTQADHDYGYTF.

This clonotype is a singleton in its sample. The chain carries TRBV12-3 or TRBV12-4 and TRBJ2-1, with 13 bases lining up with TRBD2. The trim removed 5 bases at V and 7 bases at J, leaving 2 bases unmatched. The CDR3 runs to 14 residues. CDR3 amino acids: CASSRTSGSNEQFF. CDR3 DNA: TGTGCCAGCAGTCGGACTAGCGGGAGTAATGAGCAGTTCTTC.

The table lists this clonotype with many counts. The chain uses TRBV12-5 and TRBJ1-4; the match to TRBD1 covers 7 bases. The CDR3 loop spans 14 amino acids. Looked up from germline, CDR1 is LGHNT and CDR2 is FRNRAP. Unmatched junction bases numbered 8, after V lost 6 bases and J lost 7 bases. CDR3 sequence: CASGPGGTVEKLFF. In DNA, the CDR3 is TGTGCTAGTGGCCCAGGCGGGACAGTTGAAAAACTGTTTTTT.

This clonotype was counted only a few times. The gene calls are TRBV2 and TRBJ2-5; the D is unclear. This CDR3 comprises 13 residues. CDR1 and CDR2 (germline): SNHLY, FYNNEI. V lost 4 bases to trimming and J lost 5 bases, with 11 bases between them. The CDR3 protein is CASSGLVRETQYF. DNA for the CDR3: TGTGCCAGCAGTGGGCTAGTCCGCGAGACCCAGTACTTC.

The rearrangement uses TRBV4-2 and TRBJ2-1; D uncertain. The ends were cut back, 0 bases at V and 0 bases at J, with 9 bases in the middle. This CDR3 comprises 16 residues. Germline values: CDR1 LGHNA, CDR2 YNFKEQ. The CDR3 loop is CASSQETASSYNEQFF. For the CDR3, the DNA is TGTGCCAGCAGCCAAGAAACAGCGAGCTCCTACAATGAGCAGTTCTTC.

V gene TRBV10-2 combines with J gene TRBJ2-1, with D unclear. This CDR3 has 11 residues. Germline V gene lookup returns CDR1 WSHSY and CDR2 SAAADI. The germline V and J ends were trimmed by 8 bases and 6 bases, with 8 bases remaining between them. CDR3 region: CASLYINEQFF. Written as DNA, the CDR3 is TGCGCCAGCTTGTACATCAATGAGCAGTTCTTC.

This clonotype was counted only a few times. This chain uses TRBV27 with TRBJ1-1, with 9 positions matching TRBD1. Germline lookup yields CDR1 MNHEY and CDR2 SMNVEV (reference sequence). There are 14 residues in the CDR3. V lost 3 bases and J lost 4; bases outside the gene matches: 3. The CDR3 loop reads CASSLEQGATEAFF. CDR3 coding DNA: TGTGCCAGCAGTTTGGAACAGGGGGCCACTGAAGCTTTCTTT.

The V gene is TRBV12-5, the J gene TRBJ1-2; D might be TRBD1 (5 bases). V gave up 6 bases and J gave up 5 bases, with 19 bases separating them. Per germline, CDR1 LGHNT and CDR2 FRNRAP. The CDR3 extends over 15 amino acids. This chain's CDR3 is CASGSRRAGRYGYTF. CDR3 in DNA: TGTGCTAGTGGCTCCCGGCGGGCAGGGCGATATGGCTACACCTTC.

This clonotype was picked up many times. The V call is TRBV6-2 or TRBV6-3, the J call TRBJ2-6; D unresolved. The length of the CDR3 is 16 residues. V lost 6 bases and J 0 bases, leaving 12 bases between the germline ends. Germline CDR1 MNHEY, CDR2 SVGEGT. DNA for the CDR3: TGTGCCAGCAGCCGTGAGGCCGGCTCTGGGGCCAACGTCCTGACTTTC. Its translation: CASSREAGSGANVLTF.

This rearrangement joins TRBV5-1 to TRBJ2-2; D is unclear. V gave up 0 bases and J gave up 0 bases, with 6 bases separating them. In germline, CDR1 is SGHRS, CDR2 YFSETQ. CDR3 length: 15 residues. This CDR3 is CASSLAGPNTGELFF. Written as DNA, the CDR3 is TGCGCCAGCAGCTTGGCAGGACCGAACACCGGGGAGCTGTTTTTT.

The gene calls are TRBV12-5 and TRBJ2-2; no clear D gene. With 3 bases removed from V and 11 bases from J, the gap between germline ends came to 4 bases. In germline, CDR1 is LGHNT, CDR2 FRNRAP. The CDR3 is 10 residues long. The CDR3 coding sequence is TGTGCTAGTGGTTTTGGTGAGCTGTTTTTT. It is translated as CASGFGELFF.

This clonotype was counted at least ten times. The gene calls are TRBV2 and TRBJ2-2, with a tentative D call TRBD1 (6 bases). Germline V gene data show CDR1 as SNHLY and CDR2 as FYNNEI. The CDR3 has 14 amino acids. The V and J ends lost 3 bases and 10 bases respectively, with 15 bases between them. CDR3 sequence reads: CASSDYLGQTELFF. The DNA for the CDR3 is TGTGCCAGCAGTGATTATTTAGGACAGACGGAGCTGTTTTTT.

This clonotype was counted between two and nine times. The V call is TRBV7-8, the J call TRBJ2-1; 8 bases are a match to TRBD2. Trimming at V came to 2 bases and at J to 3 bases, leaving 3 bases not matched to a gene. The CDR3 runs to 15 residues. Germline loops: CDR1 SGHVS, CDR2 FQNEAQ. The CDR3 DNA is TGTGCCAGCAGCTTACGGGGGGGCCGCTACAATGAGCAGTTCTTC. Amino acids: CASSLRGGRYNEQFF.